Listed here is a single T cell receptor beta chain. There is no known antigen for this receptor. Base qualities are missing; no much larger clone stands one base away. The germline V end is reduced by 2 bases and the J end by 7 bases; junction bases left unmatched: 22. Including cysteine and phenylalanine, the CDR3 has 21 amino acids. Just the 63-base CDR3 DNA is kept, in frame starting at base 1. The germline V gene (reference sequence) specifies LGHDT as CDR1 and YNNKEL as CDR2. In the prospective study, participants were about 18 to 100 years old, resided in about two dozen geographic areas of the United States, and were enrolled through a virtual design. Cohort assignment in the prospective study relied on participant-reported clinical history from a screening survey and a study questionnaire. ImmuneRACE Cohort 3 recovered participants were defined by two consecutive negative NP/OP PCR tests, healthcare professional clearance, or symptom resolution. In the prospective study, whole blood, serum and a nasopharyngeal or oropharyngeal swab were collected from each participant by mobile phlebotomists. Participants in the prospective study had the option to provide additional blood draws and questionnaires over a roughly 2-month period. Prospective study blood samples were shipped either frozen or at room temperature before DNA extraction.

This sample was included in a study of blood T cell repertoires in COVID-19 (dated by TCRdb to about 2020). Study-level background: Samples covering the acute and convalescent phases of COVID-19 were provided by collaborators in the United States, Italy and Spain. The prospective study material was composed of cDNA or gDNA derived from T cells, B-cell-depleted T cells, or PBMCs. Subjects who had been exposed to COVID-19, were actively infected with it, or had recovered from it provided the deeply sampled blood TCRbeta repertoires that made up the dataset. A freely available public database, intended as a resource for researchers studying the immune response to SARS-CoV-2, is where the repertoires were released. Samples were obtained from the ongoing ImmuneRACE study (first 160 participants) and from 1,200 or so subjects provided by 6 global collaborators. Sample metadata almost always included a de-identified subject ID, COVID-19 status, age in years and sex. HLA class I and class II types, where available, came from metadata supplied by the sample provider rather than from assay-based typing.

The paper's findings and limits, for the study overall: The amount of clinical and demographic metadata varied by source and participant and was provided uncurated.

The immunoSEQ Assay, a bias-controlled multiplex PCR, was used to amplify TCRbeta CDR3 regions from genomic DNA. The authors' pipeline ran thus. The number of nucleated cells in each sample was estimated from the amplification of reference gene primers within the assay. Sequence reads were collapsed and filtered to measure the absolute abundance of every unique TCRbeta CDR3 rearrangement. Productive Simpson clonality was computed per sample as the square root of Simpson's diversity index over productive rearrangements. TCRdb provides this immuneACCESS table in a form limited to in-frame rearrangements. Some clones are lacking; in checked studies, under half of them reflect an unresolved V gene, and why the rest are absent is not known. Clonal size and the V and J genes are those of that table, whereas D and trimming came from the DNA. The sample includes some 50,000 clones, with about 86% observed a single time. Jointly, the top ten make up around 3.3% of the sample.

The chain is encoded by TRBV3-1 (or the pseudogene TRBV3-2) joined to TRBJ2-1, with 11 junctional bases fitting TRBD2. Sequencing was performed on PBMCs or T cells enriched from blood (not recorded which). The sequence was collected from a woman aged 50 to 65 who had recovered from COVID-19. The CDR3: CASSQLWAALAGEDTINEQFF. The bases read TGTGCCAGCAGCCAATTATGGGCTGCACTAGCGGGAGAGGATACCATAAATGAGCAGTTCTTC.